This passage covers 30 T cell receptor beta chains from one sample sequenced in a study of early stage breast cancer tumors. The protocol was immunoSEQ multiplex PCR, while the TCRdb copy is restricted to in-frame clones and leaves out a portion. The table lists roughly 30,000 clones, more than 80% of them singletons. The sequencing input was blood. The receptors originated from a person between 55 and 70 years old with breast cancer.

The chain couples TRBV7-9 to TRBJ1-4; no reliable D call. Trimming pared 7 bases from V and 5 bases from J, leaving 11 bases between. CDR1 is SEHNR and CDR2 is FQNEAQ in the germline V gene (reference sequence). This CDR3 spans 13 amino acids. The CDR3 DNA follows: TGTGCCAGCACAGGCCCACCGAATGAAAAACTGTTTTTT. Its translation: CASTGPPNEKLFF.

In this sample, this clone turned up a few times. CDR3 DNA sequence: TGTGCCAGCAGCCTAACTCTGGGGACAGGGGAAAAACTGTTTTTT. It yields the protein CASSLTLGTGEKLFF. V gene TRBV9 combines with J gene TRBJ1-4; 9 bases are shared with TRBD1. CDR3 length equals 15 residues. The V segment lost 4 bases and the J segment 8 bases; nucleotides outside the gene matches: 9. CDR1 SGDLS and CDR2 YYNGEE come from the germline V gene.

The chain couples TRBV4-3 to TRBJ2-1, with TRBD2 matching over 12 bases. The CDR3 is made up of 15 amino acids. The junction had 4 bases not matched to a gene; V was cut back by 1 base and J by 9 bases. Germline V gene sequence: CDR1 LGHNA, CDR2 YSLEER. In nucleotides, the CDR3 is TGCGCCAGCAGCCAAGGGACTAGCGGGACCAGTGAGCAGTTCTTC. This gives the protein CASSQGTSGTSEQFF.

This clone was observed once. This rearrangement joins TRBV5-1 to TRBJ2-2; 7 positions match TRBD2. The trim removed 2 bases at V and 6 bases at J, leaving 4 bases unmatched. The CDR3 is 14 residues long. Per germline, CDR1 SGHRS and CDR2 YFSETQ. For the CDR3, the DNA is TGCGCCAGCAGCTTTGGACTAGGCCCCGGGGAGCTGTTTTTT. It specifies CASSFGLGPGELFF.

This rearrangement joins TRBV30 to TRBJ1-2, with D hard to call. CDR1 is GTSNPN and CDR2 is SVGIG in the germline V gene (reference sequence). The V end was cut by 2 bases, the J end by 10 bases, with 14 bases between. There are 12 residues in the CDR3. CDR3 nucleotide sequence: TGTGCCTGGAGTCTCCGTAAACAGCTCTACACCTTC. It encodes CAWSLRKQLYTF.

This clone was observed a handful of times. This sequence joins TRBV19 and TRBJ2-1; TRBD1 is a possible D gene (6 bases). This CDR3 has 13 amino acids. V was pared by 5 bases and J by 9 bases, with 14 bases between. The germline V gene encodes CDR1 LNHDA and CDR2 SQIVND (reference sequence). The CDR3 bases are TGTGCCAGTAGTCTACTGGCCAGGGGTGAGCAGTTCTTC. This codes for CASSLLARGEQFF. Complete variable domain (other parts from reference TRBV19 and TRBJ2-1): DGGITQSPKYLFRKEGQNVTLSCEQNLNHDAMYWYRQDPGQGLRLIYYSQIVNDFQKGDIAEGYSVSREKKESFPLTVTSAQKNPTAFYLCASSLLARGEQFFGPGTRLTVL.

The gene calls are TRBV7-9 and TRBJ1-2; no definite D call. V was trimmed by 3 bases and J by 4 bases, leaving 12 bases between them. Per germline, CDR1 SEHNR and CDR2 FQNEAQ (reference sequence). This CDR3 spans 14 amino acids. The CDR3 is CASSLMAQSYGYTF. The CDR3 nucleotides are TGTGCCAGCAGCTTGATGGCTCAATCCTATGGCTACACCTTC.

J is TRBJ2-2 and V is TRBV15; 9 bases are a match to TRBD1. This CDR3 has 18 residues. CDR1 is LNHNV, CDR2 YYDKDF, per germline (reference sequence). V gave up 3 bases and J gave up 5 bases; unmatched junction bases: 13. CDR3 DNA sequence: TGTGCCACCAGCAGTCGACTAGGGACAGGGAAGTTGACCGGGGAGCTGTTTTTT. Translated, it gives CATSSRLGTGKLTGELFF.

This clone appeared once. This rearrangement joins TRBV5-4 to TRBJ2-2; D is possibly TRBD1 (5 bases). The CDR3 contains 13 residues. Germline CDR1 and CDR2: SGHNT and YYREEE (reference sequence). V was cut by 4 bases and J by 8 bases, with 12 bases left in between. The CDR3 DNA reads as TGTGCCAGCAGCAAGAAGGGGTCGGGGGAGCTGTTTTTT. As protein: CASSKKGSGELFF.

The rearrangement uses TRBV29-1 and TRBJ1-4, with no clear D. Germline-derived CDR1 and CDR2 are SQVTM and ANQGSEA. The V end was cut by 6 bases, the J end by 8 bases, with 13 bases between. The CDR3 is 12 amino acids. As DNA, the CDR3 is TGCAGCGTGGCGGCCTCGGGAGAAAAACTGTTTTTT. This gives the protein CSVAASGEKLFF. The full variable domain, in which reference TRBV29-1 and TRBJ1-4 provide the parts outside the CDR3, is SAVISQKPSRDICQRGTSLTIQCQVDSQVTMMFWYRQQPGQSLTLIATANQGSEATYESGFVIDKFPISRPNLTFSTLTVSNMSPEDSSIYLCSVAASGEKLFFGSGTQLSVL.

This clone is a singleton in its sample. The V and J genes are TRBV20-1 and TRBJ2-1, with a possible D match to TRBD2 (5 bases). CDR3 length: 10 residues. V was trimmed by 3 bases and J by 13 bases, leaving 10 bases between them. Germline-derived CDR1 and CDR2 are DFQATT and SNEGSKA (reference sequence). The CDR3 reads CSARRREQFF. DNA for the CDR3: TGCAGTGCTAGGAGACGGGAACAGTTCTTC.

CDR3 loop: CASSFDKQETQYF. CDR3 nucleotide sequence: TGCGCCAGCAGCTTCGACAAACAAGAGACCCAGTACTTC. The V call is TRBV5-1, the J call TRBJ2-5; D unclear. Germline CDR1 reads SGHRS; CDR2 reads YFSETQ. V was clipped by 2 bases and J by 2 bases, with 7 bases between them. The CDR3 runs 13 residues.

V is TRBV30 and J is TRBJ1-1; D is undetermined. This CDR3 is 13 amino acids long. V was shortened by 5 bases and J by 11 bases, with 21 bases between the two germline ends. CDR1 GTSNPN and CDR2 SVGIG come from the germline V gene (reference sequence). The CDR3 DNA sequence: TGTGCCTGGGGGTCTAAAAGGGAGCCTCGGGCTTTCTTT. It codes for CAWGSKREPRAFF.

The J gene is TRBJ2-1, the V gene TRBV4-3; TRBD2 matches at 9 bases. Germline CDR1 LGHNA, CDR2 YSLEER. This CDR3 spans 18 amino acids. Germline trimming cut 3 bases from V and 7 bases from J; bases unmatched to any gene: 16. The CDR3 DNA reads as TGCGCCAGCAGCCATCCCTCCCGGGAAGCGGGAGGAGGGAATGAGCAGTTCTTC. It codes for CASSHPSREAGGGNEQFF.

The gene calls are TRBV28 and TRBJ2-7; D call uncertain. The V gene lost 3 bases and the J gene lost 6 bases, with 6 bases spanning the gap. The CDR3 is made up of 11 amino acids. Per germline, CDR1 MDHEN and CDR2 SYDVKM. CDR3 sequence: CASSFWSEQYF. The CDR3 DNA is TGTGCCAGCAGTTTTTGGAGCGAGCAGTACTTC.

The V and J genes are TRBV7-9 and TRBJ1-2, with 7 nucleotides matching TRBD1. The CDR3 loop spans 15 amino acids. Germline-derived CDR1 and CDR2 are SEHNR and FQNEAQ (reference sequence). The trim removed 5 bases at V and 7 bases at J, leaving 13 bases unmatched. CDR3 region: CASSHTGEPGPGYTF. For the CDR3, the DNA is TGTGCCAGCAGCCATACAGGGGAGCCCGGACCTGGCTACACCTTC.

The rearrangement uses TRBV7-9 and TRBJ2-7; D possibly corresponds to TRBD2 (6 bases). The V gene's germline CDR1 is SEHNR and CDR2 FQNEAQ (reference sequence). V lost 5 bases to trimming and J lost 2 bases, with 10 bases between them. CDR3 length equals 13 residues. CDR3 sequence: CASSPGLPYEQYF. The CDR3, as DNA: TGTGCCAGCAGCCCGGGACTGCCCTACGAGCAGTACTTC.

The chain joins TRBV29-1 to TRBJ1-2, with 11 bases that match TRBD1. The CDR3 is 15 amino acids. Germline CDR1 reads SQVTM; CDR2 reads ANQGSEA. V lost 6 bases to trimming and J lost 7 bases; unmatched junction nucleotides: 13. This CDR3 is CSVAGVDRGRFGYTF. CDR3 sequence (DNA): TGCAGCGTCGCCGGGGTGGACAGGGGGCGCTTTGGCTACACCTTC.

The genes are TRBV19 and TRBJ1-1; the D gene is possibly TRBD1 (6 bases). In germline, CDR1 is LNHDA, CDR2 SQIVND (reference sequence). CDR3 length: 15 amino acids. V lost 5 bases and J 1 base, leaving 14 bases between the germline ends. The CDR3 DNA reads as TGTGCCAGTAGTTTTTGGGACACATCGAACACTGAAGCTTTCTTT. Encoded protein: CASSFWDTSNTEAFF.

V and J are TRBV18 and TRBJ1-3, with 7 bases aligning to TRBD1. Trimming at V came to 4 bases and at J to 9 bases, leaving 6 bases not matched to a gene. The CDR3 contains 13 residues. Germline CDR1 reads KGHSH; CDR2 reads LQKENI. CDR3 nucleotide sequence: TGTGCCAGCTCACAGGGACAGATGGGCACCATATATTTT. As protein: CASSQGQMGTIYF.

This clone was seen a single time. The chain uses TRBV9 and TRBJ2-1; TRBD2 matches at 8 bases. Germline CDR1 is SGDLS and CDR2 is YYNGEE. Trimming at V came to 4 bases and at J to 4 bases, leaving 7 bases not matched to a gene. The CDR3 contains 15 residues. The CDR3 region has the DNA TGTGCCAGCAGCCCCTCCAGCGGGAGTTACAATGAGCAGTTCTTC. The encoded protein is CASSPSSGSYNEQFF. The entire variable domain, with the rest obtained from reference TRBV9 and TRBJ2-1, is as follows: DSGVTQTPKHLITATGQRVTLRCSPRSGDLSVYWYQQSLDQGLQFLIQYYNGEERAKGNILERFSAQQFPDLHSELNLSSLELGDSALYFCASSPSSGSYNEQFFGPGTRLTVL.

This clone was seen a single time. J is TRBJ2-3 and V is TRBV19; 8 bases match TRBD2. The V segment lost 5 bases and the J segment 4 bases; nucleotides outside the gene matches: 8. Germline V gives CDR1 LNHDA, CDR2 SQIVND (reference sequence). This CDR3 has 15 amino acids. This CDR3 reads CASSSRPGGPDTQYF. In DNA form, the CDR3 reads TGTGCCAGTAGTTCCCGCCCGGGAGGGCCAGATACGCAGTATTTT.

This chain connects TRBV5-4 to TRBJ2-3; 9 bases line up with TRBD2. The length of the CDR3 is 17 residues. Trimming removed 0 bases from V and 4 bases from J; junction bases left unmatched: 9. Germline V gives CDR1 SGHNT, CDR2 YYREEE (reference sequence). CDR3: CASSLGSSGRLSDTQYF. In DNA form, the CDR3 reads TGTGCCAGCAGCTTGGGGTCGAGCGGGAGGTTGTCAGATACGCAGTATTTT.

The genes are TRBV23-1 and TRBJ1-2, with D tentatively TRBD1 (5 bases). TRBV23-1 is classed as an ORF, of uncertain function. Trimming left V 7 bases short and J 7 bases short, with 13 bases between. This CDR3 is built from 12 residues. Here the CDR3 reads CASTEGAAGYTF. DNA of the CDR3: TGCGCCAGCACCGAAGGGGCGGCTGGCTACACCTTC.

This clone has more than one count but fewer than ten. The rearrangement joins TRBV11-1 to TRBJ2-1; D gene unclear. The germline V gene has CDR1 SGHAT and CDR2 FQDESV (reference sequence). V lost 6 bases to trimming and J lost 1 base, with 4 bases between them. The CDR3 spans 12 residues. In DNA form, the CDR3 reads TGTGCCAGCAGTCCATCCTACAATGAGCAGTTCTTC. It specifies CASSPSYNEQFF.

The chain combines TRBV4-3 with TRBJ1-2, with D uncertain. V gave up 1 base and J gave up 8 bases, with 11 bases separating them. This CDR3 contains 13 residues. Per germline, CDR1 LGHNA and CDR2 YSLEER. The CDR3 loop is CASSQAGEWGYTF. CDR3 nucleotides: TGCGCCAGCAGCCAAGCCGGGGAATGGGGCTACACCTTC.

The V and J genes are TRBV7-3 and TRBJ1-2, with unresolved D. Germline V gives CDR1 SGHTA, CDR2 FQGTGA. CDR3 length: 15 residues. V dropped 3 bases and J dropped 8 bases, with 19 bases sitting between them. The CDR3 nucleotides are TGTGCCAGCAGCTTTTTACCCGGTGGCTTCAGGGGCTACACCTTC. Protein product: CASSFLPGGFRGYTF.

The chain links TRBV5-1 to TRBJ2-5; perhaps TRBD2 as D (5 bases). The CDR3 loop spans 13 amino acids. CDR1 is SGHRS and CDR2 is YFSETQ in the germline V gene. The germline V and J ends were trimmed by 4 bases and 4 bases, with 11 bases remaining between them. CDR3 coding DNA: TGCGCCAGCAGCGAGGGATTGGGAGAGACCCAGTACTTC. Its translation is CASSEGLGETQYF.

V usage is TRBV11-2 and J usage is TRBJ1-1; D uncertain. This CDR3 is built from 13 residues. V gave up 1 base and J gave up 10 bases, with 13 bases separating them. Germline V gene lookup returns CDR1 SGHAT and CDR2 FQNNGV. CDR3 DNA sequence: TGTGCCAGCAGCTTAGGCAACCTAAGTCCAGCTTTCTTT. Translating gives CASSLGNLSPAFF.

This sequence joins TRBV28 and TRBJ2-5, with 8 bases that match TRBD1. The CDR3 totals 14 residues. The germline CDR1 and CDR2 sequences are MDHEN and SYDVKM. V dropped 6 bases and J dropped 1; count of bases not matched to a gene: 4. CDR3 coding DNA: TGTGCCAGCAGGGTCACAGGGGGCCAAGAGACCCAGTACTTC. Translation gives CASRVTGGQETQYF.